The rows below give T cell receptor beta chains drawn from one sample of a study of a mutant IDH1 vaccine in newly diagnosed glioma. These TCRs are of unknown antigen specificity. The method was immunoSEQ multiplex PCR; TCRdb's version includes in-frame clones alone and lacks a portion of them. The sample lists over 60,000 clones; roughly 81% were seen once. The sequencing used PBMCs, collected from a glioma patient whose treatment included an IDH1 peptide vaccine. The receptors were sampled from a man between 35 and 55 years old with glioma. The CDR3 runs from the conserved cysteine through the conserved F or W. Fields, in order: clone size, D gene, J gene, V gene, CDR3 DNA, CDR3 protein. D genes are given only for firm matches. Expanded clones are given a class, and other clones once, few, many or no size at all.

>.|.|TRBJ1-5|TRBV19
TGTGCCAGTAGTATACAGAAAAATCAGCCCCAGCATTTT
CASSIQKNQPQHF
>few|TRBD2|TRBJ2-1|TRBV7-3
TGTGCCAGCAGCTCCACTAGCGCGCAGCAGTTCTTC
CASSSTSAQQFF
>.|.|TRBJ1-6|TRBV5-4
TGTGCCAGCAGCTTAGGACGGGCTGATTCACCCCTCCACTTT
CASSLGRADSPLHF
>.|.|TRBJ1-2|TRBV6-1
TGTGCCAGCAGTTATACGGTTAACTATGGCTACACCTTC
CASSYTVNYGYTF
>.|TRBD1|TRBJ2-7|TRBV19
TGTGCCAGTAGTTCTGGGACTGGGGACAGGAGGTACGAGCAGTACTTC
CASSSGTGDRRYEQYF
>.|.|TRBJ2-3|TRBV6-6
TGTGCCAGCAGCAAGATTCAGGGGCCCAGCACAGATACGCAGTATTTT
CASSKIQGPSTDTQYF
>.|.|TRBJ1-1|TRBV28
TGTGCCAGCAGTTCAACAGTCCAACTTCCCGAAGCTTTCTTT
CASSSTVQLPEAFF
>.|TRBD2|TRBJ2-7|TRBV10-3
TGTGCCATCTCTAGCGGGGGTGTTCGCGAGCAGTACTTC
CAISSGGVREQYF
>.|.|TRBJ2-4|TRBV6-4
TGTGCCAGCAGTGACTCTAGGACGGAGACAGGCGAAAACATTCAGTACTTC
CASSDSRTETGENIQYF
>.|.|TRBJ2-1|TRBV28
TGTGCCAGCAGAGGGATCCGAGGAGACAATGAGCAGTTCTTC
CASRGIRGDNEQFF
>.|.|TRBJ2-5|TRBV13
TGTGCCAGTTCCTTAAGGGGGTGGCAAGAGACCCAGTACTTC
CASSLRGWQETQYF
>.|TRBD1|TRBJ2-1|TRBV5-4
TGTGCCAGCAGCCCCGACAGGGTGACCTACAATGAGCAGTTCTTC
CASSPDRVTYNEQFF
>.|.|TRBJ2-3|TRBV7-2
TGTGCCAGCAGCTTAGGACTGTCGGGTACGCAGTATTTT
CASSLGLSGTQYF
>once|.|TRBJ2-7|TRBV4-3
TGCGCCAGCAGCCAAGATCGGCTAGCTCCCTACGAGCAGTACTTC
CASSQDRLAPYEQYF
>.|.|TRBJ2-7|TRBV5-6
TGTGCCAGCAGCTTGGGACGGACCTCCTACGAGCAGTACTTC
CASSLGRTSYEQYF
>.|.|TRBJ2-7|TRBV28
TGTGCCAGCAGTTTAATCTTGGGACAGCAGTACTTC
CASSLILGQQYF
>.|TRBD1|TRBJ1-4|TRBV6-5
TGTGCCAGCAGGTCACAGGGGGCGACTAATGAAAAACTGTTTTTT
CASRSQGATNEKLFF
>few|TRBD1|TRBJ1-5|TRBV30
TGTGCCTGGGGACAGGGAAGCAATCAGCCCCAGCATTTT
CAWGQGSNQPQHF
>.|.|TRBJ2-7|TRBV9
TGTGCCAGCAGCGCCCTTACCGGGACTTTGAGCGAGCAGTACTTC
CASSALTGTLSEQYF
>.|TRBD2|TRBJ2-7|TRBV4-1
TGCGCCAGCAGCCTCCGACTAGCGGGGGGCCCTTCCTACGAGCAGTACTTC
CASSLRLAGGPSYEQYF
>few|.|TRBJ1-6|TRBV7-9
TGTGCCAGCGCCCCCCCGGGGACCTTAGATTCACCCCTCCACTTT
CASAPPGTLDSPLHF
>.|.|TRBJ2-7|TRBV5-1
TGCGCCAGCAACCTTAAGGGGCCCTCCTACGAGCAGTACTTC
CASNLKGPSYEQYF
>.|.|TRBJ2-3|TRBV5-4
TGTGCCAGCAGCAACCCCCGGACTCGGAGCCTCACAGATACGCAGTATTTT
CASSNPRTRSLTDTQYF
>.|TRBD2|TRBJ2-1|TRBV4-2
TGTGCCAGCAGCCAAGAGTTTGGACTAGCAGTCGACAATGAGCAGTTCTTC
CASSQEFGLAVDNEQFF
>.|.|TRBJ2-2|TRBV4-2
TGTGCCAGCAGCCCCCCGACTAGTCGCGGGCCGAACACCGGGGAGCTGTTTTTT
CASSPPTSRGPNTGELFF
>.|.|TRBJ2-1|TRBV4-3
TGCGCCAGCAGCCAAGAAGGGGGGAACTCCTACAATGAGCAGTTCTTC
CASSQEGGNSYNEQFF